The clone carrying this T cell receptor beta chain was detected only a few times. What it binds is not known. This sample is part of a study of cytomegalovirus exposure and HLA in healthy donors. The wider study: A prior study identified 117 million unique TCR beta sequences from about 180 million T cells. Study observations and caveats: Approximately 160 TCR beta chains were listed as cytomegalovirus-associated. Available immune exposure information was restricted to CMV serostatus only.

The primer mix had 60 Vbeta and 13 Jbeta primers. The repertoire was sequenced with immunoSEQ multiplex PCR; TCRdb's copy has only in-frame clones and lacks some. The sample has about 140,000 clones, 61% seen once. V shed 3 bases, J shed 8 bases, and the junction held 4 bases outside the gene matches. Per germline, CDR1 SGHRS and CDR2 YFSETQ. This CDR3 is built from 14 residues. This chain joins TRBV5-1 and TRBJ1-4; 10 bases map to TRBD1. The receptor comes from a male donor in good health and CMV-seronegative. Sequencing was performed on PBMCs. The DNA of the CDR3 is TGCGCCAGCAGCTCTGGGACAGGGGACGAAAAACTGTTTTTT. Protein product: CASSSGTGDEKLFF.